The clone carrying this TCR beta chain is medium-sized in the sample. The data were taken from a study of OX40 agonist ivuxolimab in advanced cancers. Using immunoSEQ multiplex PCR, the repertoire was profiled, and TCRdb retains in-frame clones only, with some absent. This sample has about 14,000 clones, with roughly three quarters found just once. The V segment lost 6 bases and the J segment 4 bases; nucleotides outside the gene matches: 6. The CDR3 length is 14 residues. Germline CDR1 is MNHEY and CDR2 is SMNVEV (reference sequence). The sequenced sample was CD4+ or CD8+ T cells sorted from blood, obtained in a trial of the OX40 agonist ivuxolimab. This TCR was recovered from an adult with an advanced solid tumor such as melanoma, head and neck, liver or kidney cancer. This chain uses TRBV27 with TRBJ2-1; 7 bases align to TRBD1. As DNA, the CDR3 is TGTGCCAGCAGACAGGGGTTTGGATACAATGAGCAGTTCTTC. Residues: CASRQGFGYNEQFF.